Below, 14 T cell receptor beta chains from the same sample are listed, as sequenced in a study of T cell responses to AZD1222 COVID-19 vaccine. Using immunoSEQ multiplex PCR, the repertoire was profiled, and TCRdb retains in-frame clones only, with some absent. The table has approximately 150,000 clones, roughly nine tenths seen once. Sequencing was performed on peripheral blood, taken 28 days after the second AZD1222 dose. The source is an adult who received the AZD1222 COVID-19 vaccine.

V and J are TRBV6-1 and TRBJ1-4; unclear D gene. The CDR3 loop spans 16 amino acids. Germline-derived CDR1 and CDR2 are MNHNS and SASEGT. V lost 2 bases to trimming and J lost 6 bases, with 16 bases between them. The CDR3 here is CASSEREVISDEKLFF. As DNA, the CDR3 is TGTGCCAGCAGTGAACGGGAAGTTATTTCGGATGAAAAACTGTTTTTT.

J is TRBJ1-1 and V is TRBV29-1; TRBD1 agrees at 8 bases. The CDR3 consists of 12 residues. With 7 bases clipped from V and 2 bases from J, the junction kept 3 bases outside the gene matches. The germline V gene encodes CDR1 SQVTM and CDR2 ANQGSEA. CDR3 DNA: TGCAGCGGCGGACAGGGCAACACTGAAGCTTTCTTT. The encoded protein is CSGGQGNTEAFF.

The V and J genes are TRBV5-5 and TRBJ1-5; no reliable D call. The CDR3 is 15 amino acids. The ends were cut back, 0 bases at V and 3 bases at J, with 10 bases in the middle. Germline V lookup: CDR1 SGHKS, CDR2 YYEKEE (reference sequence). The DNA for the CDR3 is TGTGCCAGCAGCTTGGTGGCGGATGCCAATCAGCCCCAGCATTTT. Amino acids: CASSLVADANQPQHF. The full variable domain, completed using reference TRBV5-5 and TRBJ1-5, is DAGVTQSPTHLIKTRGQQVTLRCSPISGHKSVSWYQQVLGQGPQFIFQYYEKEERGRGNFPDRFSARQFPNYSSELNVNALLLGDSALYLCASSLVADANQPQHFGDGTRLSIL.

V and J are TRBV11-1 and TRBJ1-1; D gene ambiguous. The germline CDR1 and CDR2 sequences are SGHAT and FQDESV (reference sequence). The CDR3 has 13 residues. V was pared by 5 bases and J by 0 bases, with 7 bases between. The DNA for the CDR3 is TGTGCCAGCAGCCCCGTCATGAACACTGAAGCTTTCTTT. Protein product: CASSPVMNTEAFF.

This clone appeared once. The rearrangement links TRBV9 to TRBJ1-6, with 8 nucleotides matching TRBD1. There are 15 residues in the CDR3. The V gene's germline CDR1 is SGDLS and CDR2 YYNGEE. With V trimmed by 6 bases and J by 3 bases, 5 bases remained unmatched. CDR3 in DNA: TGTGCCAGCACCTGGGGACAGGACTATAATTCACCCCTCCACTTT. This codes for CASTWGQDYNSPLHF. The whole variable domain, filled in from reference TRBV9 and TRBJ1-6, reads DSGVTQTPKHLITATGQRVTLRCSPRSGDLSVYWYQQSLDQGLQFLIQYYNGEERAKGNILERFSAQQFPDLHSELNLSSLELGDSALYFCASTWGQDYNSPLHFGNGTRLTVT.

This sequence joins TRBV7-2 and TRBJ1-6; 7 positions match TRBD1. Germline V gene data show CDR1 as SGHTA and CDR2 as FQGNSA. The CDR3 spans 13 residues. Germline trimming cut 5 bases from V and 8 bases from J; bases unmatched to any gene: 3. CDR3 in DNA: TGTGCCAGCAGCCGAACAGGGGATTCACCCCTCCACTTT. Translated: CASSRTGDSPLHF.

V is TRBV2 and J is TRBJ2-5; TRBD1 matches 8 bases. Germline assignment: CDR1 SNHLY and CDR2 FYNNEI. This CDR3 has 13 residues. V dropped 7 bases and J dropped 2; count of bases not matched to a gene: 3. The CDR3 region is CASIGQGQETQYF. CDR3 nucleotide sequence: TGTGCCAGCATCGGACAGGGTCAAGAGACCCAGTACTTC.

This rearrangement joins TRBV18 to TRBJ2-2; a weak D match, TRBD1 (5 bases). V was shortened by 4 bases and J by 4 bases, with 13 bases between the two germline ends. Germline V gene sequence: CDR1 KGHSH, CDR2 LQKENI. This CDR3 comprises 15 residues. In nucleotides, the CDR3 is TGTGCCAGCTCACAAACACAGGAATCCACCGGGGAGCTGTTTTTT. It encodes CASSQTQESTGELFF.

The genes are TRBV6-5 and TRBJ1-5; weak D call: TRBD1 (5 bases). CDR3 size: 15 residues. The germline V gene has CDR1 MNHEY and CDR2 SVGAGI. Trimming took 2 bases from V and 1 from J, leaving 9 bases between them. The CDR3 nucleotides are TGTGCCAGCAGTTACGGGGGAGCGAGCAATCAGCCCCAGCATTTT. Protein product: CASSYGGASNQPQHF.

The chain uses TRBV15 and TRBJ1-2, with TRBD1 matching 7 bases. The CDR3 extends over 15 amino acids. Unmatched junction bases numbered 14, after V lost 5 bases and J lost 8 bases. Looked up from germline, CDR1 is LNHNV and CDR2 is YYDKDF (reference sequence). The CDR3, as DNA: TGTGCCACCAGCCCCCGGACAGGAGCCAGTCCGGGCTACACCTTC. This encodes CATSPRTGASPGYTF.

This sequence joins TRBV5-1 and TRBJ2-4, with D perhaps assigned TRBD1 or TRBD2 (5 bases each). V was trimmed by 1 base and J by 6 bases, leaving 14 bases between them. In germline, CDR1 is SGHRS, CDR2 YFSETQ. This CDR3 is 15 amino acids long. In DNA, the CDR3 is TGCGCCAGCAGCTTGCAGAGGGGACGGGCAAACATTCAGTACTTC. As protein: CASSLQRGRANIQYF.

The V call is TRBV28, the J call TRBJ1-3; unclear D gene. This CDR3 has 14 amino acids. The V end was cut by 3 bases, the J end by 0 bases, with 6 bases between. Germline assignment: CDR1 MDHEN and CDR2 SYDVKM. CDR3: CASSLKTSGNTIYF. In DNA form, the CDR3 reads TGTGCCAGCAGTTTGAAGACCTCTGGAAACACCATATATTTT. The complete variable domain, with remaining parts taken from reference TRBV28 and TRBJ1-3, reads DVKVTQSSRYLVKRTGEKVFLECVQDMDHENMFWYRQDPGLGLRLIYFSYDVKMKEKGDIPEGYSVSREKKERFSLILESASTNQTSMYLCASSLKTSGNTIYFGEGSWLTVV.

This chain links TRBV11-2 with TRBJ1-1; possibly TRBD1 for D (5 bases). The germline V and J ends were trimmed by 1 base and 5 bases, with 20 bases remaining between them. The CDR3 is 17 amino acids. Germline CDR1 reads SGHAT; CDR2 reads FQNNGV. Here the CDR3 reads CASSLVRRRQGGTEAFF. CDR3 sequence (DNA): TGTGCCAGCAGCTTAGTCCGTCGGCGGCAGGGTGGAACTGAAGCTTTCTTT.

The genes are TRBV6-2 or TRBV6-3 and TRBJ1-1; D is undetermined. Trimming shortened V by 5 bases and J by 0 bases, and 7 bases separated the two germline ends. The germline V gene encodes CDR1 MNHEY and CDR2 SVGEGT. This CDR3 has 13 amino acids. CDR3 nucleotide sequence: TGTGCCAGCAGTCCAAGGGTGAACACTGAAGCTTTCTTT. Amino acid sequence: CASSPRVNTEAFF.